This entry is about one T cell receptor beta chain. Its specificity is not known. The protocol was immunoSEQ multiplex PCR, while the TCRdb copy is restricted to in-frame clones and leaves out a portion. This table holds 70,000 to 85,000 clones, about 92% found once. The sample originates from a study of PD-1 blockade in classical Hodgkin lymphoma. Study context: Intravenous infusions of nivolumab 3 mg/kg reached patients every 2 weeks.

Relapses following autologous stem cell transplantation were seen in all patients, with brentuximab vedotin exposure varying. Study observations and caveats: Complete responders started with a diversity level that resembled newly diagnosed patients at baseline.

The junction had 9 bases not matched to a gene; V was cut back by 2 bases and J by 10 bases. Germline-derived CDR1 and CDR2 are SGDLS and YYNGEE. The CDR3 length is 15 residues. The sequence was collected from a human donor with classical Hodgkin lymphoma. Here the sequenced sample was peripheral blood mononuclear cells (PBMCs), taken at baseline. V usage is TRBV9 and J usage is TRBJ2-3; 11 bases fit TRBD1. This CDR3 reads CASSVWDRGAGSQYF. The CDR3 DNA sequence: TGTGCCAGCAGCGTTTGGGACAGGGGGGCAGGATCGCAGTATTTT.